A single TCR beta chain is shown here with its context. Its antigen is still unknown. The data derive from a study of cytomegalovirus exposure and HLA in healthy donors. General study results and limits: A later analysis revealed that TCR association rates differed between HLA loci, peaking at DRB1 and bottoming out at HLA-C.

Use of 60 Vbeta and 13 Jbeta primers characterized the PCR. Authors' data handling: In a later analysis, roughly 86 million unique TCR beta chains included roughly 11 million shared by two or more donors. TCRdb's table, derived via immunoSEQ multiplex PCR, lists solely in-frame clones and lacks some. V and J calls and clone size are as listed in that table; D and trimming were resolved from the DNA. The sample includes under 150,000 clones, 55% to 75% seen only once; the top ten take over 4%. Germline assignment: CDR1 SGHTS and CDR2 YDEGEE. This CDR3 is built from 13 residues. The V end was cut by 4 bases, the J end by 1 base, with 8 bases between.

The V and J genes are TRBV5-8 and TRBJ2-5; the D gene is possibly TRBD1 (6 bases). Input material: PBMCs. This clonotype was obtained from a man aged 45-65 years in good health and CMV-seropositive. CDR3 protein: CASSQGLQETQYF. Here the CDR3 DNA reads TGTGCCAGCAGCCAGGGGCTCCAAGAGACCCAGTACTTC.